The rows below give T cell receptor beta chains drawn from one sample of a study of graft-versus-host responses after intestinal transplantation. No antigen has been assigned to these receptors. TCRdb keeps only in-frame clones here, not all; method: immunoSEQ multiplex PCR. Of over 120,000 clones in the sample, 92% were seen once. The material was unstimulated CD4+ T cells sorted from spleen or lymph node cells, obtained before intestinal transplant. These receptors were collected from a human donor who received an intestinal transplant. Both conserved end residues are part of each CDR3. Size is omitted from some rows. Given values are once, few, many or a class for expanded clones.

TRBJ1-5,TRBV5-1,.,CASSSGTGNQPQHF
TRBJ2-4,TRBV27,.,CASSLGIAKNIQYF
TRBJ1-2,TRBV2,.,CASSPQANYGYTF
TRBJ1-2,TRBV20-1,few,CSASGRLGYTF
TRBJ2-3,TRBV6-1,few,CASSAPTSGLFSSTDTQYF
TRBJ2-3,TRBV28,.,CASRRGGYRGGRIEDTQYF
TRBJ1-6,TRBV30,.,CAWSVPPGVPNSPLHF
TRBJ2-7,TRBV7-8,.,CASSRTTGHKYEQYF
TRBJ1-2,TRBV28,.,CASSPVYGYTF
TRBJ1-5,TRBV19,.,CASSITGDSNQPQHF
TRBJ1-3,TRBV5-1,.,CASSLRDSARSGNTIYF
TRBJ1-4,TRBV6-5,.,CASSDAPFNEKLFF
TRBJ1-1,TRBV19,once,CASSLRAGQGATEAFF
TRBJ2-1,TRBV27,.,CASRGLFEQFF
TRBJ1-6,TRBV2,.,CASSQDRVDYNSPLHF
TRBJ2-7,TRBV9,.,CASSVGQDLTYEQYF
TRBJ2-6,TRBV4-1,once,CASSQWEGGAGANVLTF
TRBJ2-1,TRBV27,.,CASSFLYNEQFF
TRBJ1-1,TRBV5-1,.,CASSAPGGWTEAFF
TRBJ1-5,TRBV28,.,CASSFDRGGNQPQHF
TRBJ1-4,TRBV6-1,.,CASSVEDLHNEKLFF
TRBJ2-6,TRBV7-6,.,CASSLGQGIGGANVLTF
TRBJ2-7,TRBV19,.,CASSIRLSGEQYF
TRBJ2-3,TRBV10-3,.,CATGEQGTDTQYF
TRBJ2-1,TRBV19,.,CASSTGRTQFF
TRBJ2-6,TRBV15,.,CATSRDRSGANVLTF
TRBJ2-5,TRBV28,.,CASSPILRLAGEETQYF
TRBJ1-2,TRBV5-5,.,CASSMAAVIDGYTF
TRBJ2-5,TRBV5-1,.,CASSALGGQETQYF
TRBJ2-3,TRBV9,.,CASSLGTPQPPDTQYF
TRBJ2-1,TRBV19,.,CATGTLRNEQFF
TRBJ2-5,TRBV18,once,CASSPRQYQETQYF
TRBJ1-5,TRBV25-1,.,CASQRGDQPQHF
TRBJ2-3,TRBV4-3,.,CASSQDSWRGTDTQYF
TRBJ1-5,TRBV19,.,CASSVLMGRDRGQPQHF
TRBJ1-2,TRBV15,.,CATSTAPNYGYTF
TRBJ2-7,TRBV7-9,.,CASSLSGASYEQYF
TRBJ2-2,TRBV7-2,.,CASSLRQGVAGELFF
.,TRBV28,.,CASREQSGEQYF
TRBJ2-7,TRBV19,.,CASSIGLAGSYEQYF
TRBJ2-1,TRBV6-1,.,CASSGTSDNEQFF
TRBJ2-3,TRBV7-9,.,CASSLRALREGRDTQYF
TRBJ1-2,TRBV5-1,.,CASSLWDRVDGYTF
TRBJ2-5,TRBV4-2,.,CASSQDPMASETQYF
TRBJ2-7,TRBV2,.,CASSSPGQGVYEQYF
TRBJ1-2,TRBV9,.,CASSVGQQGNGYTF
TRBJ1-1,TRBV5-1,.,CASRPGWQGAGINTEAFF
TRBJ1-5,TRBV5-1,.,CASSLVAGSNQPQHF
TRBJ1-5,TRBV27,.,CASSLRQGAMHF
TRBJ2-7,TRBV5-1,once,CASSLLLGEPNYEQYF